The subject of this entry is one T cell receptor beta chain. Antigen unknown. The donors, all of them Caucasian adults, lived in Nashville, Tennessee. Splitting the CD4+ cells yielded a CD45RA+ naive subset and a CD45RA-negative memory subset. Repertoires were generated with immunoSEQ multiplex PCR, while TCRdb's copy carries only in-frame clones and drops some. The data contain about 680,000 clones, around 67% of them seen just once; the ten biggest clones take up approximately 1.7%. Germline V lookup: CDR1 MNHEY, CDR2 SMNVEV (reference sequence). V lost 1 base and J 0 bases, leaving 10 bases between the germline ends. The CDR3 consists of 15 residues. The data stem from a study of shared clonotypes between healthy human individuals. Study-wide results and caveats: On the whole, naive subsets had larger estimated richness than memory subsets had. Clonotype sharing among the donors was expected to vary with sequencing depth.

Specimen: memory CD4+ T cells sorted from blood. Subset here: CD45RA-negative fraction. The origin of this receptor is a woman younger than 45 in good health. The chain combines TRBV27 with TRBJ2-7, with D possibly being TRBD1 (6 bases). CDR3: CASSLFRGISYEQYF. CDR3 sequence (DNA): TGTGCCAGCAGTTTATTCAGGGGAATCTCCTACGAGCAGTACTTC.